The 10 T cell receptor beta chains presented below share a single source sample, sequenced in a study of blood T cell repertoires in COVID-19. TCRdb's table, derived via immunoSEQ multiplex PCR, lists solely in-frame clones and lacks some. The table includes approximately 220,000 clones, 88% detected once. The material sequenced was PBMCs or T cells enriched from blood (not recorded which). The source is a woman aged 25 to 45 who had recovered from COVID-19.

The DNA of the CDR3 is TGTGCCAGCAGCCCGGGACAGGGGATCGGGGAGCTGTTTTTT. It translates to CASSPGQGIGELFF. The gene calls are TRBV11-2 and TRBJ2-2; TRBD1 matches 10 bases. Trimming at V came to 5 bases and at J to 7 bases, leaving 4 bases not matched to a gene. The CDR3 extends over 14 amino acids. Germline CDR1 is SGHAT and CDR2 is FQNNGV.

The chain joins TRBV18 to TRBJ1-2; D is ambiguous. This CDR3 has 12 residues. CDR1 is KGHSH, CDR2 LQKENI, per germline. The V and J ends lost 5 bases and 5 bases respectively, with 9 bases between them. This CDR3 is CASSESVYGYTF. Written as DNA, the CDR3 is TGTGCCAGCTCAGAGTCGGTGTATGGCTACACCTTC.

V gene TRBV2 combines with J gene TRBJ1-5; D gene ambiguous. CDR1 is SNHLY and CDR2 is FYNNEI in the germline V gene. Trimming cost V 4 bases and J 7 bases, with 8 bases left between them. The CDR3 loop spans 12 amino acids. The chain's CDR3 is CASSAGGQPQHF. CDR3 in DNA: TGTGCCAGCAGTGCGGGAGGGCAGCCCCAGCATTTT.

This clone was picked up one time. The chain has TRBV6-2 or TRBV6-3 and TRBJ2-2, with 7 bases that match TRBD2. In germline, CDR1 is MNHEY, CDR2 SVGEGT. The CDR3 spans 16 residues. Germline trimming cut 0 bases from V and 3 bases from J; bases unmatched to any gene: 4. The chain's CDR3 is CASSYSIGGYTGELFF. CDR3 coding DNA: TGTGCCAGCAGTTACTCGATCGGGGGGTACACCGGGGAGCTGTTTTTT.

The chain recombines TRBV9 with TRBJ2-5, with TRBD1 matching over 9 bases. Germline CDR1 SGDLS, CDR2 YYNGEE. With V trimmed by 4 bases and J by 5 bases, 9 bases remained unmatched. The CDR3 runs 15 residues. The DNA for the CDR3 is TGTGCCAGCAGCCCCCGGGACAGGGTAGGGGAGACCCAGTACTTC. Protein product: CASSPRDRVGETQYF.

The chain links TRBV6-5 to TRBJ1-2; D unresolved. V lost 2 bases to trimming and J lost 3 bases, with 7 bases between them. The germline gives CDR1 MNHEY, CDR2 SVGAGI. The CDR3 is made up of 13 amino acids. The CDR3 DNA reads TGTGCCAGCAGTTACGACGGGGACTATGGCTACACCTTC. This translates into CASSYDGDYGYTF.

The CDR3 nucleotides read TGTGCCAGCAGCTTATTGGGGGCTTCCTACAATGAGCAGTTCTTC. Protein: CASSLLGASYNEQFF. V is TRBV7-8 and J is TRBJ2-1, with a tentative D call TRBD1 (6 bases). In germline, CDR1 is SGHVS, CDR2 FQNEAQ. V was clipped by 2 bases and J by 1 base, with 9 bases between them. CDR3 length equals 15 residues. The full variable domain, in which reference TRBV7-8 and TRBJ2-1 provide the parts outside the CDR3, is GAGVSQSPRYKVAKRGQDVALRCDPISGHVSLFWYQQALGQGPEFLTYFQNEAQLDKSGLPSDRFFAERPEGSVSTLKIQRTQQEDSAVYLCASSLLGASYNEQFFGPGTRLTVL.

This clone was recorded only once. V usage is TRBV7-3 and J usage is TRBJ2-7, with 8 bases matching TRBD1. Germline trimming cut 5 bases from V and 4 bases from J; bases unmatched to any gene: 10. CDR1 and CDR2 from the germline V gene are SGHTA and FQGTGA. The CDR3 runs 15 residues. CDR3 sequence reads: CASSHGSDRGYEQYF. In DNA form, the CDR3 reads TGTGCCAGCAGCCACGGATCCGACAGGGGATACGAGCAGTACTTC.

J is TRBJ1-2 and V is TRBV9; D is unclear. The V end was cut by 1 base, the J end by 6 bases, with 13 bases between. In germline, CDR1 is SGDLS, CDR2 YYNGEE. This CDR3 contains 14 residues. CDR3 nucleotides: TGTGCCAGCAGCGTAAGGGTGCGGGGAAATGGCTACACCTTC. Translated, it gives CASSVRVRGNGYTF.

This clone is a singleton in its sample. One junction end does not reproduce the germline sequence, and a read error may be involved. The gene calls are TRBV29-1 and TRBJ2-3; D not resolved. The CDR3 spans 11 residues. Germline loops: CDR1 SQVTM, CDR2 ANQGSEA. The DNA for the CDR3 is TGCAGCGTTGAACGACCCAACAGCATGGATTTT. This gives the protein CSVERPNSMDF.